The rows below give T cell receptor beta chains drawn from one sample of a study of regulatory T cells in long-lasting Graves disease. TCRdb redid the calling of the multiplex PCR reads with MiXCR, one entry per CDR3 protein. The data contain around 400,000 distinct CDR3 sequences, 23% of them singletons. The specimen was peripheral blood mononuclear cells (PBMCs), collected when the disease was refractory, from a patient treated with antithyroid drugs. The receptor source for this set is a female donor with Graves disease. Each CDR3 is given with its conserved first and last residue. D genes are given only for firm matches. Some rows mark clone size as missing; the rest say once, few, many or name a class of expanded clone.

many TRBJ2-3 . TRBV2 TGTGCCAGCAGAGGCAGGGTATCTACAGATACGCAGTATTTT CASRGRVSTDTQYF
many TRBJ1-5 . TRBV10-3 TGTGCCATCAGTCTCAACAGGGATCAGCCCCAGCATTTT CAISLNRDQPQHF
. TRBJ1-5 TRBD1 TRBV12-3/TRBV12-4 TGTGCCAGCAGCACAACAGGGGACAATCAGCCCCAGCATTTT CASSTTGDNQPQHF
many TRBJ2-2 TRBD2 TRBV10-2 TGTGCCAGCAGTGCGGGACTAGCGGGAGAGCTCACCGGGGAGCTGTTTTTT CASSAGLAGELTGELFF
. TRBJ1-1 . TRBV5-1 TGCGCCAGCAGCACCGTACAGGGAGGGCTGAACACTGAAGCTTTCTTT CASSTVQGGLNTEAFF
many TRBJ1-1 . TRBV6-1 TGTGCCAGCAGTCAACAGGGTTACACTGAAGCTTTCTTT CASSQQGYTEAFF
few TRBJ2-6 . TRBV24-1 TGTGCCACCAGTGATTCCTTAGGCAGCTCTGGGGCCAACGTCCTGACTTTC CATSDSLGSSGANVLTF
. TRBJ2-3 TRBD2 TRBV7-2 TGTGCCAGCAGCCCCCAACGCGGGAGGGAATCGGTGACGCAGTATTTT CASSPQRGRESVTQYF
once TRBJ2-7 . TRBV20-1 TGCAGTGCCACCCAGGCATTGGTTTACGAGCAGTACTTC CSATQALVYEQYF
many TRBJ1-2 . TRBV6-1 TGTGCCAGCAGCTTTCTTCATGGCTACACCTTC CASSFLHGYTF
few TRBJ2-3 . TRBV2 TGTGCCAGCAGTGATACACCTAGTCTCACAGATACGCAGTATTTT CASSDTPSLTDTQYF
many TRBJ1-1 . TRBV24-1 TGTGCCACCAGTGACACAGGGCGGACTGAAGCTTTCTTT CATSDTGRTEAFF
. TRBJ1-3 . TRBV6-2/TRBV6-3 TGTGCCAGCAGTTACAAAGCCAGCTCTGGAAACACCATATATTTT CASSYKASSGNTIYF
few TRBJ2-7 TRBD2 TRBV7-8 TGTGCCAGCAGCCCGGGGACTAGCTTGCCCGACGAGCAGTACTTC CASSPGTSLPDEQYF
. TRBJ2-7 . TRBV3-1 TGTGCCAGCAGCCAAGATTCACAGGGAGGCTCCTACGAGCAGTACTTC CASSQDSQGGSYEQYF
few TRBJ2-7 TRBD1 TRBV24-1 TGTGCCACCAAAGGGGGCCCCAGCTCCTACGAGCAGTACTTC CATKGGPSSYEQYF
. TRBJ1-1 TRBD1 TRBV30 TGTGCCTGGGCGACAGGGCGGGACACTGAAGCTTTCTTT CAWATGRDTEAFF
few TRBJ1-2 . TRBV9 TGTGCCAGCAGCGAACCGGTAGGCGGGATTAATGGCTACACCTTC CASSEPVGGINGYTF
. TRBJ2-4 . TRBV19 TGTGCCAGTAGTCTGGACTATCGGGACATTCAGTACTTC CASSLDYRDIQYF
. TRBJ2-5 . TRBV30 TGTGCCTGGATCATGACAGGGAGGGAGACCCAGTACTTC CAWIMTGRETQYF
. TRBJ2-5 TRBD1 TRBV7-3 TGTGCCAGCCACCAGGGGGCCGGGGAGACCCAGTACTTC CASHQGAGETQYF
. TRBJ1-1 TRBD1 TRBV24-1 TGTGCCACTCCGAAAATTTACAGGGGAGGGATGAACACTGAAGCTTTCTTT CATPKIYRGGMNTEAFF
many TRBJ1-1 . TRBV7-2 TGTGCCAGCAACATACAGGGCCGTGGCACTGAAGCTTTCTTT CASNIQGRGTEAFF
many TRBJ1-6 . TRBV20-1 TGCAGTGCTAGAGAGGGGACCCGGAATTCACCCCTCCACTTT CSAREGTRNSPLHF
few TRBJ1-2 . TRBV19 TGTGCCAGTAGTATTGCCCCTGGGGTTCGAGGGCGCGGTGGCTACACCTTC CASSIAPGVRGRGGYTF
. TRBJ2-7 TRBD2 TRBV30 TGTGCCTGGAGTGCCCTAGCGGGAGGGCCTAACGAGCAGTACTTC CAWSALAGGPNEQYF
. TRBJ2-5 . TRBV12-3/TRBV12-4 TGTGCCAGCAGTTTAATGAGGAGCGAGACCCAGTACTTC CASSLMRSETQYF
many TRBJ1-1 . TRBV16 TGTGCCAGCAGCCAATCAACAGGCTTATCTGAAGCTTTCTTT CASSQSTGLSEAFF
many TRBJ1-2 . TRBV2 TGTGCCAGCCTACAGGCGGAATATTATGGCTACACCTTC CASLQAEYYGYTF
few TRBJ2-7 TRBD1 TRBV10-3 TGTGCCATCAGTACCGGGACAGGGGCCTACGAGCAGTACTTC CAISTGTGAYEQYF
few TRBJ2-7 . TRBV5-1 TGCGCCAGCAGCCCTGGAGAGGGGATTAGGTACGAGCAGCACTTC CASSPGEGIRYEQHF
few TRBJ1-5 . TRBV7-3 TGTGCCAGCAGCTTAACGGCAGGGAGTCAGCCCCAGCATTTT CASSLTAGSQPQHF
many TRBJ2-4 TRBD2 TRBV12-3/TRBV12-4 TGTGCCAGCACCGACACCGGACTAGCGGGAGGGCCAAGGAACATTCAGTACTTC CASTDTGLAGGPRNIQYF
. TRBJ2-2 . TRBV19 TGTGCCAGTAGTATAGTCGGCAGAAACACCGGGGAGCTGTTTTTT CASSIVGRNTGELFF
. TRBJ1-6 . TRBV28 TGTGCCAGCATACAGGGAATCTCCTATAATTCACCCCTCCACTTT CASIQGISYNSPLHF
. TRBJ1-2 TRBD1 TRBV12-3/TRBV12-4 TGTGCCAGCAGTTCGGACAGGGTCGACTATGGCTACACCTTC CASSSDRVDYGYTF
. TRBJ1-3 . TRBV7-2 TGTGCCAGCAGCTTAGACTCAGGGACTGGAAACACCATATATTTT CASSLDSGTGNTIYF
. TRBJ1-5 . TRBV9 TGTGCCAGCAGCGTAGATGAGGGGGAGAATCAGCCCCAGCATTTT CASSVDEGENQPQHF
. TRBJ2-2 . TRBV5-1 TGCGCCAGCAGAGAGGGAGAGGTCACCGGGGAGCTGTTTTTT CASREGEVTGELFF
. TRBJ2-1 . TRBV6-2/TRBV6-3 TGTGCCAGCAGTTACTCCCCCTCGAACAATGAGCAGTTCTTC CASSYSPSNNEQFF
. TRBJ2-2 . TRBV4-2 TGTGCCAGCAGCCAAGATCCCCGAGGCACCGGGGAGCTGTTTTTT CASSQDPRGTGELFF
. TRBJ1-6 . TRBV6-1 TGTGCCAGCAGCGACAGGCGTTATAATTCACCCCTCCACTTT CASSDRRYNSPLHF
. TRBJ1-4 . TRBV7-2 TGTGCCAGCAGCCTCCGACGGGACTCAAAGGCTGAAAAACTGTTTTTT CASSLRRDSKAEKLFF
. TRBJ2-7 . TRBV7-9 TGTGCCAGCAGCACGGCAGGGGAACACGAGCAGTACTTC CASSTAGEHEQYF
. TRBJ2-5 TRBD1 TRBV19 TGTGCCAGTAGTATACGTCAGACAGGGGGTCGGGAGGCCCAGTACTTC CASSIRQTGGREAQYF
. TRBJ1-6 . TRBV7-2 TGTGCCAGCAGCTCTAGAATCAATTCACCCCTCCACTTT CASSSRINSPLHF
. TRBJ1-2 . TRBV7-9 TGTGCCAGCAGCTTACAGGAAACTAACTATGGCTACACCTTC CASSLQETNYGYTF
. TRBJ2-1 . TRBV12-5 TGTGCTAGTGGTATGGGTGAGGGGCTGAAGAATGAGCAGTTCTTC CASGMGEGLKNEQFF
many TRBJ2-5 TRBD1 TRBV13 TGTGCCAGCAGCCCCTGGACAGGAGGAGAGACCCAGTACTTC CASSPWTGGETQYF
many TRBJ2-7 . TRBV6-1 TGTGCCAGCAGAAAAAAAGGCGACGAGCAGTACTTC CASRKKGDEQYF
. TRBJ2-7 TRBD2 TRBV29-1 TGCAGCGTTGGGGTAGCGGGGGACTACGAGCAGTACTTC CSVGVAGDYEQYF
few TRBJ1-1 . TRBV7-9 TGTGCCAGCAGCTTAGGACAGCAAATCACTGAAGCTTTCTTT CASSLGQQITEAFF
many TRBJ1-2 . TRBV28 TGTGCCAGCAGTTCAATTGACATGGGCGCTTACACCTTC CASSSIDMGAYTF
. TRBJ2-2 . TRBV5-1 TGCGCCAGCAGCTCAGGGCCCCAACTCAACACCGGGGAGCTGTTTTTT CASSSGPQLNTGELFF
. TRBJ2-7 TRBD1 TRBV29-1 TGCAGCGCCCGGGACAGTAACTACGAGCAGTACTTC CSARDSNYEQYF